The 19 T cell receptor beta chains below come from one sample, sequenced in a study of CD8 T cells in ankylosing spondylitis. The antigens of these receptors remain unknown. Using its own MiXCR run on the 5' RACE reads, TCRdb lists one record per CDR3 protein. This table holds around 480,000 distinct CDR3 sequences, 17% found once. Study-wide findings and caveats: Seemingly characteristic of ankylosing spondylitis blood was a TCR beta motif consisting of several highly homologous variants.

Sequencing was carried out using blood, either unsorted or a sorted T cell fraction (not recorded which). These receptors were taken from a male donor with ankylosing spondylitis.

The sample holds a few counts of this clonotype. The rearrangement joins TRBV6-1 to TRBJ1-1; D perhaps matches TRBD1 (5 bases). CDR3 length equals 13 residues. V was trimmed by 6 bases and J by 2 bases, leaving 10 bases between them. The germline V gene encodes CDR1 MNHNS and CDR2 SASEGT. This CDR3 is CASRQGPNTEAFF. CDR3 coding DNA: TGTGCCAGCAGGCAGGGACCTAACACTGAAGCTTTCTTT.

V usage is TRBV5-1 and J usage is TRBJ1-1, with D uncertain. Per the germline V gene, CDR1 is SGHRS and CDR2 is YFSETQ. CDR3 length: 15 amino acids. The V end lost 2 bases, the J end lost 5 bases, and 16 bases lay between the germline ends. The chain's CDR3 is CASSLTVSASTEAFF. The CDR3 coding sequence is TGCGCCAGCAGCTTAACGGTTTCGGCGAGTACTGAAGCTTTCTTT.

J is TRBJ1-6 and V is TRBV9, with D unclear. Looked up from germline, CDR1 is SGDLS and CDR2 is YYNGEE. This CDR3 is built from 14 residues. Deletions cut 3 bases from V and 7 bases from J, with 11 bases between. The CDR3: CASSAGPRNSPLHF. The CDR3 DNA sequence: TGTGCCAGCAGCGCGGGTCCCAGAAATTCACCCCTCCACTTT.

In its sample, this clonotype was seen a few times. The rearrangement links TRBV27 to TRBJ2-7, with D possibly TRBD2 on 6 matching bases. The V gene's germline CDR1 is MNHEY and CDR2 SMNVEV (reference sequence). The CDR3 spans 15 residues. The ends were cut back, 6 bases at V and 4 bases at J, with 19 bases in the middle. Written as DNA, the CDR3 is TGTGCCAGCAGGCGGAGCGGGCTGGAGCGGTACGAGCAGTACTTC. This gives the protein CASRRSGLERYEQYF.

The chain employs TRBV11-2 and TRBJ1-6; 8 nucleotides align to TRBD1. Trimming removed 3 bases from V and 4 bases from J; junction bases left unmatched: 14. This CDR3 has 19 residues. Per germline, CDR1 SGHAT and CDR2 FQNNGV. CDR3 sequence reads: CASSFWGLRDRRYNSPLHF. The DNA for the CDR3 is TGTGCCAGCAGCTTTTGGGGACTTCGGGACAGGCGATATAATTCACCCCTCCACTTT.

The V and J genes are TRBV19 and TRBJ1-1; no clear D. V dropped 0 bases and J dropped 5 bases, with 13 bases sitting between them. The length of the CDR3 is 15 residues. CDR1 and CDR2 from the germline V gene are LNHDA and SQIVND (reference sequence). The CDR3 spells CASSIDYAPKTEAFF. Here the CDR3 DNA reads TGTGCCAGTAGTATAGATTATGCGCCGAAGACTGAAGCTTTCTTT.

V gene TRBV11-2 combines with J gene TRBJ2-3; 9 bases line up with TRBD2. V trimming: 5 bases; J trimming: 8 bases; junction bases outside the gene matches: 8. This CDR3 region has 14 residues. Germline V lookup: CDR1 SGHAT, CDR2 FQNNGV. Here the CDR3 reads CASSPRGGRGTQYF. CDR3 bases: TGTGCCAGCAGCCCGCGGGGGGGCCGGGGTACGCAGTATTTT.

CDR3 residues: CASSLTSGRPSSYNEQFF. As DNA, the CDR3 is TGCGCCAGCAGCCTAACTAGCGGGAGGCCCAGCTCCTACAATGAGCAGTTCTTC. The chain carries TRBV4-1 and TRBJ2-1; TRBD2 matches at 12 bases. V shed 4 bases and J 0 bases; nucleotides not matched to a gene: 7. CDR1 MGHRA and CDR2 YSYEKL come from the germline V gene. The CDR3 runs to 18 residues.

The DNA of the CDR3 is TGTGCCAGCAGCCAAGCCGGAAGGAACACCGGGGAGCTGTTTTTT. Protein sequence: CASSQAGRNTGELFF. The genes are TRBV4-2 and TRBJ2-2; D gene uncertain. The CDR3 consists of 15 residues. Between the trimmed V and J ends, which lost 1 base and 1 base, there was a span of 7 bases. Looked up from germline, CDR1 is LGHNA and CDR2 is YNFKEQ.

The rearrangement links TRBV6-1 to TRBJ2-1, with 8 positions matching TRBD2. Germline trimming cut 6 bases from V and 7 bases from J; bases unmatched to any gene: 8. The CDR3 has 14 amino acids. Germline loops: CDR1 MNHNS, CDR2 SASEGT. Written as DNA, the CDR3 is TGTGCCAGCAGGACCGGGACTAGGGGAAATGAGCAGTTCTTC. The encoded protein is CASRTGTRGNEQFF.

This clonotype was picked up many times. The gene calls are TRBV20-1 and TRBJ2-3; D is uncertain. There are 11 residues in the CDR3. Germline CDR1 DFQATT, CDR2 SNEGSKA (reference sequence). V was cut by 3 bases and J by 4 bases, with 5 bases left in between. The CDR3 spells CSASLADTQYF. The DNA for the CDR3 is TGCAGTGCTAGTCTTGCAGATACGCAGTATTTT.

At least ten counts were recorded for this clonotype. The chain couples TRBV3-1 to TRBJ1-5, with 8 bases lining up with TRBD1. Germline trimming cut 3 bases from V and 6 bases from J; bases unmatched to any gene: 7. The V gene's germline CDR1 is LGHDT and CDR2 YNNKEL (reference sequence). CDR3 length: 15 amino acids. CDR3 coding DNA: TGTGCCAGCAGCCAGGGGGCAGGGGGCAGTCAGCCCCAGCATTTT. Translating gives CASSQGAGGSQPQHF.

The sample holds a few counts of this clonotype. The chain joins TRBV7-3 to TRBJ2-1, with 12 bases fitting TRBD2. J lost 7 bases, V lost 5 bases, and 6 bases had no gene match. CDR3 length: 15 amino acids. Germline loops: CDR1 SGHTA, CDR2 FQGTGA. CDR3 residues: CASSQLAGGFNEQFF. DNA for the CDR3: TGTGCCAGCAGCCAACTAGCGGGAGGCTTTAATGAGCAGTTCTTC.

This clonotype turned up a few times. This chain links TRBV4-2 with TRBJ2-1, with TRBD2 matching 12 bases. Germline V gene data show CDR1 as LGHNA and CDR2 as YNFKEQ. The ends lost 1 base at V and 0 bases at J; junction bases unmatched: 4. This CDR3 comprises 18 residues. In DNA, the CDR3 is TGTGCCAGCAGCCAAGGGACTAGCGGGACCAGCTCCTACAATGAGCAGTTCTTC. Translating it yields CASSQGTSGTSSYNEQFF.

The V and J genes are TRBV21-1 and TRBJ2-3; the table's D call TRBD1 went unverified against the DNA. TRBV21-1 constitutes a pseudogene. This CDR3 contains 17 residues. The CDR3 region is CASSKSPRGQGTDTQYF. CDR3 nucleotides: TGTGCCAGCAGCAAATCCCCTAGGGGGCAGGGCACAGATACGCAGTATTTT.

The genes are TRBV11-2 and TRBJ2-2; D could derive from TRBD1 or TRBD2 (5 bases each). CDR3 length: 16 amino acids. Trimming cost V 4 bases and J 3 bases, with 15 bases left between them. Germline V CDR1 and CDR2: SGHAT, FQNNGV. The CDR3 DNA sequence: TGTGCCAGCAGCTCCTCCGGGACGAGGTACACCGGGGAGCTGTTTTTT. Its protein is CASSSSGTRYTGELFF.

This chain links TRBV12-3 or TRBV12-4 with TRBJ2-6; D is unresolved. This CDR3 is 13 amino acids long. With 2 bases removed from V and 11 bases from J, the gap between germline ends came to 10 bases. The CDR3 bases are TGTGCCAGCAGTTTAACCTCTGACGACGTCCTGACTTTC. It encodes CASSLTSDDVLTF.

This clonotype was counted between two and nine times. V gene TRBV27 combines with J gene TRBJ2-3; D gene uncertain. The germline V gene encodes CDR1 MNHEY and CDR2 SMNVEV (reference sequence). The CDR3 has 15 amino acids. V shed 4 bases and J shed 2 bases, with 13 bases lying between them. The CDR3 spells CASSSSLTTTDTQYF. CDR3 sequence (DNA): TGTGCCAGCAGTTCCTCCCTCACCACCACAGATACGCAGTATTTT.

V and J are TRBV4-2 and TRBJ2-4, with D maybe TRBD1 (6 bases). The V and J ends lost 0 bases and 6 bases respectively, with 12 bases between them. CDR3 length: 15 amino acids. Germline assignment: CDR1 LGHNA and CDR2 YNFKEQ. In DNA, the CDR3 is TGTGCCAGCAGCCAAGACGCGAAAGGGGGAAACATTCAGTACTTC. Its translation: CASSQDAKGGNIQYF.